This TCR beta chain was sequenced for a study of CD8 T cells in Susac syndrome. Study results and limitations: The TCR sequencing and HLA analysis in the study involved a relatively small number of individuals, as the study acknowledged.

With random hexamers, reverse transcription was performed on about 0.5 to 1 ug of RNA. Multiplex immunoSEQ PCR targeted 54 Vbeta and 13 Jbeta TCR beta segments. TCRdb processed the immunoSEQ multiplex PCR reads anew with MiXCR; each CDR3 protein has one entry. Among 180,000 or so distinct CDR3 sequences listed, about 95% were seen once. Controls comprised healthy donors matched for age and sex. Negative isolation yielded CD8+ and CD4+ T cells; FACS enriched TEMRA cells. The germline V and J ends were trimmed by 6 bases and 4 bases, with 16 bases remaining between them. CDR1 is DFQATT, CDR2 SNEGSKA, per germline (reference sequence). This CDR3 has 14 amino acids. Note on this clonotype: The antigen remains undetermined.

Specimen: CD4+ T cells from PBMCs. This sequence joins TRBV20-1 and TRBJ2-1, with a possible D match to TRBD1 (8 bases). The clonotype was recovered from a human donor in good health. The CDR3 nucleotides read TGCAGTGCGAATTACAGGGGGGGTTACAATGAGCAGTTCTTC. Protein sequence: CSANYRGGYNEQFF.